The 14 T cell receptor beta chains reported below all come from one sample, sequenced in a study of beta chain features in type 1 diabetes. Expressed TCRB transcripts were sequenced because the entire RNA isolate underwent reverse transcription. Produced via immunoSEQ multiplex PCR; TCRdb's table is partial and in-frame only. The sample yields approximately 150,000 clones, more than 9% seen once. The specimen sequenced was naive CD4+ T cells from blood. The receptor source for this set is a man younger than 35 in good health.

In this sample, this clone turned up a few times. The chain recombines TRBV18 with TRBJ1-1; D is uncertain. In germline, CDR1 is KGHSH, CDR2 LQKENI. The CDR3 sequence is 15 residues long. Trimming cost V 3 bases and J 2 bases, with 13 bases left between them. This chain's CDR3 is CASSPQDLPNTEAFF. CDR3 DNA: TGTGCCAGCTCACCGCAGGATTTACCCAACACTGAAGCTTTCTTT.

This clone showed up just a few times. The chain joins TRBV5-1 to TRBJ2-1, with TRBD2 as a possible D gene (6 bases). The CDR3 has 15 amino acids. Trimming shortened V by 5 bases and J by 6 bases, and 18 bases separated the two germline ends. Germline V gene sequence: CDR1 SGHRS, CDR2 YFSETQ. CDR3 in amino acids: CASSPGLSQINEQFF. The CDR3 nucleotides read TGCGCCAGCAGTCCCGGACTAAGCCAAATCAATGAGCAGTTCTTC.

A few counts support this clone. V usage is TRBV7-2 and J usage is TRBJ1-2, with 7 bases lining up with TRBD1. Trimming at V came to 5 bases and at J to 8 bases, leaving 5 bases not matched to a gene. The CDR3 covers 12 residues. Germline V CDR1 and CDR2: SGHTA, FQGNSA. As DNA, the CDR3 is TGTGCCAGCAGCCCTCGGACAGGAGGCTACACCTTC. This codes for CASSPRTGGYTF.

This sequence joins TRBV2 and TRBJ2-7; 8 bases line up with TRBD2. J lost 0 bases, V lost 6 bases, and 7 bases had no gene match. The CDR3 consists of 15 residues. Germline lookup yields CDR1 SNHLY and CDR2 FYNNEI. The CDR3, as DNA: TGTGCCAGCAGCCCGGGGGGGTCGCTCTCCTACGAGCAGTACTTC. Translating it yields CASSPGGSLSYEQYF.

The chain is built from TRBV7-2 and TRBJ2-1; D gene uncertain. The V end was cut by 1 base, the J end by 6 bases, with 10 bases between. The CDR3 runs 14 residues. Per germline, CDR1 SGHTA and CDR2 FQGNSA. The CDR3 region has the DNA TGTGCCAGCAGCTTAGGTGGCTTTCCCAATGAGCAGTTCTTC. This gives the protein CASSLGGFPNEQFF.

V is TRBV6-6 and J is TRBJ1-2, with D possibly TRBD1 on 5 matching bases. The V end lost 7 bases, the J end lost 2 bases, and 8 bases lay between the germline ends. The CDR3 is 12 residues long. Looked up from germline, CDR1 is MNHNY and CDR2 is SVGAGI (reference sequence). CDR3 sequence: CASKAGNYGYTF. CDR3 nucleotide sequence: TGTGCCAGCAAGGCAGGGAACTATGGCTACACCTTC.

The CDR3 protein is CASSQVSLGTGDTEAFF. Here the CDR3 DNA reads TGTGCCAGCAGCCAAGTTTCCCTCGGGACAGGGGACACTGAAGCTTTCTTT. The chain combines TRBV4-2 with TRBJ1-1, with 10 nucleotides matching TRBD1. Germline CDR1 LGHNA, CDR2 YNFKEQ. The junction had 8 bases not matched to a gene; V was cut back by 1 base and J by 3 bases. The CDR3 totals 17 residues.

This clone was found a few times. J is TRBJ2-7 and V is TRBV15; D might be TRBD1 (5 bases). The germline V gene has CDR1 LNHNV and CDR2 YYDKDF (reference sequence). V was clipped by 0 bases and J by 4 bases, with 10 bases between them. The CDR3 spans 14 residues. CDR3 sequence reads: CATSREAPGYEQYF. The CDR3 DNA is TGTGCCACCAGCAGAGAGGCTCCAGGGTACGAGCAGTACTTC.

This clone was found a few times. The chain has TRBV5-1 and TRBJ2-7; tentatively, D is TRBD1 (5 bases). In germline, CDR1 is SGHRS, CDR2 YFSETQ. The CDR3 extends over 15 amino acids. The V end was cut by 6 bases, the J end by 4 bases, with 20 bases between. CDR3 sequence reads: CASKFLDRPSYEQYF. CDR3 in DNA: TGCGCCAGCAAGTTTTTAGACAGACCTTCTTACGAGCAGTACTTC.

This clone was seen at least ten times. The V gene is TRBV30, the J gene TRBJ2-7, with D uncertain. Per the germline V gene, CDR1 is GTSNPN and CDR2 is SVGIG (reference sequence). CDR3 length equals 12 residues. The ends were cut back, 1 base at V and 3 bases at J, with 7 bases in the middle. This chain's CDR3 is CAWSDRVYEQYF. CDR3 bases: TGTGCCTGGAGTGACAGAGTCTACGAGCAGTACTTC.

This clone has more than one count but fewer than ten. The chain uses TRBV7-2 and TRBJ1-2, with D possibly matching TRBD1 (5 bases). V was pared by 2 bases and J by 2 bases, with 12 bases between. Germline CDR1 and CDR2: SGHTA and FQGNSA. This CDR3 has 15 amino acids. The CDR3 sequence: CASSLYRGRNYGYTF. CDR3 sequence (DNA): TGTGCCAGCAGCTTATATAGGGGCCGGAACTATGGCTACACCTTC.

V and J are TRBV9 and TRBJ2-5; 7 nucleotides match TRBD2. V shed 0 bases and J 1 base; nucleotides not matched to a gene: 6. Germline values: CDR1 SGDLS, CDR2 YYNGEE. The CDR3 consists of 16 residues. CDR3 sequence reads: CASSVGVGGFQETQYF. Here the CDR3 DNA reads TGTGCCAGCAGCGTAGGAGTGGGGGGGTTCCAAGAGACCCAGTACTTC.

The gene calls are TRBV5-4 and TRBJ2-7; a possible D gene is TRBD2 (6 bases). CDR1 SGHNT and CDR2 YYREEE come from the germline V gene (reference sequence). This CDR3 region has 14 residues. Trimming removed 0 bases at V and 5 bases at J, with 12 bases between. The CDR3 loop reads CASSLDPSDHEQYF. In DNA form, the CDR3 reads TGTGCCAGCAGCTTGGACCCTAGCGACCACGAGCAGTACTTC.

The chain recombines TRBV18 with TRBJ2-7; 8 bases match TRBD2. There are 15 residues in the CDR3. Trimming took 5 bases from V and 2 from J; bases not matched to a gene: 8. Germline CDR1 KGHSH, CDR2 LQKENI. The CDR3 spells CASSIGLAVAYEQYF. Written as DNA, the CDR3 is TGTGCCAGCTCAATTGGACTAGCTGTTGCCTACGAGCAGTACTTC. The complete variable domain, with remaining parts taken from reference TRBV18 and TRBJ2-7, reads NAGVMQNPRHLVRRRGQEARLRCSPMKGHSHVYWYRQLPEEGLKFMVYLQKENIIDESGMPKERFSAEFPKEGPSILRIQQVVRGDSAAYFCASSIGLAVAYEQYFGPGTRLTVT.